Below are 29 T cell receptor beta chains sequenced from a single sample in a study of blood T cell repertoires in COVID-19. The repertoire was sequenced with immunoSEQ multiplex PCR; TCRdb's copy has only in-frame clones and lacks some. The sample has about 110,000 clones, 65% to 80% seen once. The sequencing input was peripheral blood. These receptors originate from a woman aged 55 to 70 with acute or convalescent COVID-19.

The gene calls are TRBV28 and TRBJ2-1; 15 nucleotides align to TRBD2. Germline CDR1 is MDHEN and CDR2 is SYDVKM. V lost 3 bases and J lost 6; bases outside the gene matches: 3. The CDR3 has 16 amino acids. In nucleotides, the CDR3 is TGTGCCAGCAGTTTCCCGGGACTAGCGGGGGGCAATGAGCAGTTCTTC. The encoded protein is CASSFPGLAGGNEQFF.

The chain has TRBV5-1 and TRBJ2-4; weak D call: TRBD1 (5 bases). The germline V gene encodes CDR1 SGHRS and CDR2 YFSETQ. Trimming took off 4 bases at V and 6 bases at J, with 14 bases between the two ends. The CDR3 spans 14 residues. CDR3 DNA: TGCGCCAGCAGCCTCCAGGGATTCGGAAACATTCAGTACTTC. Protein product: CASSLQGFGNIQYF.

This chain connects TRBV5-1 to TRBJ2-6; 8 bases match TRBD1. CDR1 SGHRS and CDR2 YFSETQ come from the germline V gene. V lost 0 bases, J lost 0 bases, and 5 bases stayed unmatched. The CDR3 has 18 residues. CDR3 sequence: CASSLVGTGVSGANVLTF. CDR3 nucleotides: TGCGCCAGCAGCTTGGTAGGGACAGGCGTCTCTGGGGCCAACGTCCTGACTTTC. Together with reference TRBV5-1 and TRBJ2-6, the CDR3 gives the full variable domain: KAGVTQTPRYLIKTRGQQVTLSCSPISGHRSVSWYQQTPGQGLQFLFEYFSETQRNKGNFPGRFSGRQFSNSRSEMNVSTLELGDSALYLCASSLVGTGVSGANVLTFGAGSRLTVL.

The CDR3 loop is CATSDPGRGDEQYF. CDR3 DNA: TGTGCCACCAGTGACCCGGGGCGGGGGGACGAGCAGTACTTC. This sequence joins TRBV24-1 and TRBJ2-7, with 8 bases that match TRBD2. The CDR3 has 14 residues. V was clipped by 4 bases and J by 5 bases; unmatched bases: 6. CDR1 is KGHDR, CDR2 SFDVKD, per germline.

This clone turned up a few times. The chain uses TRBV18 and TRBJ2-7, with D perhaps TRBD2 (5 bases). This CDR3 contains 15 residues. V dropped 2 bases and J dropped 2 bases, with 13 bases sitting between them. Germline CDR1 is KGHSH and CDR2 is LQKENI. CDR3 sequence reads: CASSPEGRLTYEQYF. The CDR3 coding sequence is TGTGCCAGCTCACCAGAGGGAAGACTAACCTACGAGCAGTACTTC.

The gene calls are TRBV9 and TRBJ1-2, with 7 bases matching TRBD1. The CDR3 runs to 13 residues. The ends lost 5 bases at V and 7 bases at J; junction bases unmatched: 8. Germline V lookup: CDR1 SGDLS, CDR2 YYNGEE. The CDR3 here is CASRDGGGAGYTF. DNA for the CDR3: TGTGCCAGCAGAGACGGAGGGGGCGCTGGCTACACCTTC.

The chain couples TRBV19 to TRBJ1-1, with 7 bases identical to TRBD1. CDR1 LNHDA and CDR2 SQIVND come from the germline V gene (reference sequence). This CDR3 has 15 amino acids. The J segment lost 0 bases and the V segment lost 9 bases, leaving 10 bases of the junction unmatched. For the CDR3, the DNA is TGTGCCAGCCAGTTGGGGACAGCGATGAACACTGAAGCTTTCTTT. This translates into CASQLGTAMNTEAFF. Drawing the rest from reference TRBV19 and TRBJ1-1, the complete variable domain is DGGITQSPKYLFRKEGQNVTLSCEQNLNHDAMYWYRQDPGQGLRLIYYSQIVNDFQKGDIAEGYSVSREKKESFPLTVTSAQKNPTAFYLCASQLGTAMNTEAFFGQGTRLTVV.

The chain couples TRBV30 to TRBJ1-5, with D possibly matching TRBD1 (5 bases). The V end lost 2 bases, the J end lost 3 bases, and 8 bases lay between the germline ends. This CDR3 spans 13 amino acids. CDR1 and CDR2 (germline): GTSNPN, SVGIG (reference sequence). DNA of the CDR3: TGTGCCTGGAGTAGACAGAACAATCAGCCCCAGCATTTT. Its translation: CAWSRQNNQPQHF.

The rearrangement uses TRBV10-2 and TRBJ2-3, with D maybe TRBD2 (5 bases). The CDR3 has 14 residues. The ends were cut back, 9 bases at V and 4 bases at J, with 17 bases in the middle. Germline CDR1 and CDR2: WSHSY and SAAADI. CDR3 DNA: TGCGCCAGTAGCTGGACGGGGAACCCAGATACGCAGTATTTT. Amino acids: CASSWTGNPDTQYF.

The rearrangement uses TRBV5-1 and TRBJ2-7, with 9 bases matching TRBD2. Germline V gene data show CDR1 as SGHRS and CDR2 as YFSETQ. The CDR3 covers 16 residues. With V trimmed by 4 bases and J by 0 bases, 8 bases remained unmatched. The CDR3 spells CASSPSGGGGSYEQYF. CDR3 nucleotide sequence: TGCGCCAGCAGCCCCAGTGGCGGGGGGGGCTCCTACGAGCAGTACTTC.

This clone was recorded only once. J is TRBJ1-2 and V is TRBV19; D is unclear. V was pared by 7 bases and J by 7 bases, with 13 bases between. Germline V CDR1 and CDR2: LNHDA, SQIVND (reference sequence). The CDR3 has 12 residues. CDR3 DNA: TGTGCCAGTAAGGTGTCGGCAGGTGGCTACACCTTC. Protein sequence: CASKVSAGGYTF.

The chain recombines TRBV7-9 with TRBJ2-5; D is unresolved. This CDR3 is 11 amino acids long. V was trimmed by 5 bases and J by 5 bases, leaving 6 bases between them. CDR1 is SEHNR and CDR2 is FQNEAQ in the germline V gene (reference sequence). The DNA of the CDR3 is TGTGCCAGCAGCAGTCGGGAGACCCAGTACTTC. It yields the protein CASSSRETQYF.

The chain is built from TRBV30 and TRBJ2-5; D unresolved. This CDR3 comprises 13 residues. Germline loops: CDR1 GTSNPN, CDR2 SVGIG (reference sequence). Trimming stripped 4 bases from V and 4 bases from J, with 13 bases between. The CDR3 loop is CAWTSGTTETQYF. DNA for the CDR3: TGTGCCTGGACCTCTGGCACCACAGAGACCCAGTACTTC.

This clone was observed once. This chain uses TRBV29-1 with TRBJ2-1; TRBD1 aligns across 7 bases. The CDR3 is 14 amino acids. V dropped 3 bases and J dropped 4; count of bases not matched to a gene: 6. Germline assignment: CDR1 SQVTM and CDR2 ANQGSEA. The DNA for the CDR3 is TGCAGCGTTGACTCGGACAGGTTATACAATGAGCAGTTCTTC. Translating gives CSVDSDRLYNEQFF.

The CDR3: CASSRSGSGGNQPQHF. CDR3 nucleotide sequence: TGTGCCAGCAGCCGATCAGGATCCGGGGGCAATCAGCCCCAGCATTTT. This chain uses TRBV5-4 with TRBJ1-5, with D uncertain. Trimming took 4 bases from V and 2 from J, leaving 16 bases between them. Looked up from germline, CDR1 is SGHNT and CDR2 is YYREEE (reference sequence). CDR3 length equals 16 residues.

The rearrangement uses TRBV11-3 and TRBJ2-7; the D gene is possibly TRBD2 (5 bases). Germline CDR1 is SGHNT and CDR2 is YENEEA. V gave up 4 bases and J gave up 0 bases, with 7 bases separating them. This CDR3 is 13 amino acids long. CDR3: CASSSGDSYEQYF. The CDR3 DNA sequence: TGTGCCAGCAGCTCCGGGGACTCCTACGAGCAGTACTTC.

This clone qualifies as medium-sized. The same CDR3 can be traced to other DNA sequences in this sample. This rearrangement joins TRBV4-3 to TRBJ2-7, with TRBD2 as a possible D gene (6 bases). V was clipped by 0 bases and J by 3 bases, with 15 bases between them. Germline CDR1 reads LGHNA; CDR2 reads YSLEER. The CDR3 spans 16 residues. DNA for the CDR3: TGCGCCAGCAGCCAAGATAGGCGGGGAGGCAACTACGAGCAGTACTTC. Protein product: CASSQDRRGGNYEQYF.

This clone was counted a single time. The chain couples TRBV7-3 to TRBJ2-7; the match to TRBD1 covers 7 bases. Germline V gene sequence: CDR1 SGHTA, CDR2 FQGTGA. The V gene end was trimmed by 5 bases and the J gene end by 2 bases; junction bases not matched to a gene: 12. The CDR3 is made up of 16 amino acids. CDR3 residues: CASSPYYTGQPYEQYF. CDR3 DNA: TGTGCCAGCAGCCCCTACTATACGGGACAGCCCTACGAGCAGTACTTC.

This clone was recorded many times. This chain joins TRBV28 and TRBJ2-7; 8 nucleotides agree with TRBD2. This CDR3 is 14 amino acids long. V shed 6 bases, J shed 3 bases, and the junction held 7 bases outside the gene matches. The germline gives CDR1 MDHEN, CDR2 SYDVKM. The CDR3 DNA reads TGTGCCAGCAGGGGCCGGGGGGGCTTCTACGAGCAGTACTTC. Protein sequence: CASRGRGGFYEQYF.

The rearrangement uses TRBV7-2 and TRBJ1-3; D gene ambiguous. V gave up 2 bases and J gave up 3 bases, with 5 bases separating them. The CDR3 consists of 13 residues. Germline V gene sequence: CDR1 SGHTA, CDR2 FQGNSA. CDR3 in DNA: TGTGCCAGCAGCTTAAGCCTTGGAAACACCATATATTTT. This translates into CASSLSLGNTIYF.

CDR3 in amino acids: CASSPLRRGENYGYTF. CDR3 nucleotides: TGTGCCAGCAGCCCCCTACGGCGAGGCGAAAACTATGGCTACACCTTC. V is TRBV6-2 or TRBV6-3 and J is TRBJ1-2; D gene uncertain. Trimming pared 6 bases from V and 2 bases from J, leaving 19 bases between. The germline V gene has CDR1 MNHEY and CDR2 SVGEGT. The CDR3 runs to 16 residues.

This sequence joins TRBV10-3 and TRBJ2-3; tentative D call: TRBD2 (6 bases). The CDR3 is 15 residues long. The V and J ends lost 3 bases and 2 bases respectively, with 12 bases between them. Germline-derived CDR1 and CDR2 are ENHRY and SYGVKD. The CDR3 region is CAISEGGRNTDTQYF. CDR3 coding DNA: TGTGCCATCAGTGAAGGAGGGAGAAACACAGATACGCAGTATTTT.

The V gene is TRBV7-2, the J gene TRBJ1-2, with TRBD1 as a possible D gene (6 bases). Germline-derived CDR1 and CDR2 are SGHTA and FQGNSA. The CDR3 is 16 residues long. V lost 1 base to trimming and J lost 4 bases, with 16 bases between them. This chain's CDR3 is CASSLGPLGGGYGYTF. The CDR3 region has the DNA TGTGCCAGCAGCTTAGGGCCTCTGGGAGGGGGCTATGGCTACACCTTC.

The V and J genes are TRBV30 and TRBJ2-2, with a weak D call TRBD1 (5 bases). The CDR3 loop spans 15 amino acids. Per germline, CDR1 GTSNPN and CDR2 SVGIG (reference sequence). Trimming cost V 8 bases and J 2 bases, with 18 bases left between them. The CDR3 DNA sequence: TGTGCCGGGCCCTTAGGGGTTATTAACACCGGGGAGCTGTTTTTT. Amino acids: CAGPLGVINTGELFF.

The chain couples TRBV4-2 to TRBJ2-5; TRBD2 matches at 11 bases. V trimming: 2 bases; J trimming: 5 bases; junction bases outside the gene matches: 4. The CDR3 runs to 15 residues. Germline CDR1 reads LGHNA; CDR2 reads YNFKEQ. This chain's CDR3 is CASSQPSGRRETQYF. The CDR3, as DNA: TGTGCCAGCAGCCAACCTAGCGGGAGGAGGGAGACCCAGTACTTC.

The chain couples TRBV18 to TRBJ1-2; TRBD1 agrees at 8 bases. The germline V gene encodes CDR1 KGHSH and CDR2 LQKENI. With 3 bases clipped from V and 3 bases from J, the junction kept 0 bases outside the gene matches. The CDR3 is 13 amino acids. The DNA of the CDR3 is TGTGCCAGCTCACCGGACAGGGACTATGGCTACACCTTC. This codes for CASSPDRDYGYTF.

J is TRBJ1-1 and V is TRBV18, with D possibly being TRBD1 (6 bases). V shed 4 bases and J shed 1 base, with 10 bases lying between them. This CDR3 has 14 amino acids. Germline V gene data show CDR1 as KGHSH and CDR2 as LQKENI. The CDR3 spells CASSLMDRNTEAFF. The CDR3 bases are TGTGCCAGCTCACTCATGGACAGGAACACTGAAGCTTTCTTT.

This clone was found a few times. The J gene is TRBJ1-1, the V gene TRBV24-1; D uncertain. V was pared by 10 bases and J by 1 base, with 15 bases between. CDR1 and CDR2 (germline): KGHDR, SFDVKD. This CDR3 region has 14 residues. CDR3 bases: TGTGCCACAGTCGCGGGCGGGAGGAACACTGAAGCTTTCTTT. Translating gives CATVAGGRNTEAFF.

The V and J genes are TRBV19 and TRBJ1-4, with D hard to call. V was cut by 5 bases and J by 0 bases, with 10 bases left in between. Germline CDR1 reads LNHDA; CDR2 reads SQIVND (reference sequence). The CDR3 extends over 15 amino acids. CDR3 DNA: TGTGCCAGTAGTTCCAGGTCCGCAACTAATGAAAAACTGTTTTTT. Its protein is CASSSRSATNEKLFF.